This TCR beta chain was observed in a study of identical twins. There are many counts of this clonotype. The antigen remains unidentified. TCRdb redid the calling of the 5' RACE reads with MiXCR, one entry per CDR3 protein. The repertoire consists of approximately 150,000 distinct CDR3 sequences, with around 3.5% occurring once and the leading ten covering 8% to 8.5%. The V and J ends lost 6 bases and 6 bases, in that order; junction bases with no gene match: 12. In germline, CDR1 is SEHNR, CDR2 FQNEAQ (reference sequence). CDR3 length equals 15 residues. The study's findings and limits: For monozygotic twins, models underestimated out-of-frame TCR alpha sharing. A lower insertion count was a feature of abundant cord blood beta clonotypes, with no such feature in memory repertoires. A partial confounding effect on zero-insertion analyses could come from invariant MAIT and iNKT cells. Findings came from cross-sectional statistics, without long-term follow-up of donors.

This chain uses TRBV7-9 with TRBJ2-5, with 8 nucleotides matching TRBD1. Sequencing input: memory T cells sorted from blood. The TCR originated in a man aged 18 to 30 in good health. The CDR3 sequence is CASSNLPRGLQTQYF. CDR3 coding DNA: TGTGCCAGCAGTAATCTACCCAGGGGGCTGCAGACCCAGTACTTC.